The source of this TCR beta chain is a study of vaccination and CD4 T cells after COVID-19. Looking at the study overall: Cellular stimulation was performed using overlapping spike peptides derived from SARS-CoV-2, HCoV-NL63, HCoV-OC43 and HCoV-229E. As control conditions, cultures were given either a CEFX pool serving as positive control, an HIV-1 Nef pool, or no peptide at all.

Specified treatment: roughly 10-day PBMC culture with coronavirus spike peptide pools or control peptides (ViraFEST assay). Under 2.5 million PBMCs were grown per well alongside approximately 9.4 IU/ml IL-2 and about 9.5 ug/ml peptide pools. This CDR3 is 14 amino acids long. V dropped 6 bases and J dropped 4 bases, with 15 bases sitting between them. Germline V lookup: CDR1 MDHEN, CDR2 SYDVKM. Points from the study as a whole: Clonotypes reactive to SARS-CoV-2 had a median that went up from approximately 21 to 38, but not significantly.

This clonotype was detected a few times. Its specificity is unknown. Sequencing of DNA taken from cultured CD4+ T cells relied on the Oncomine TCR Beta short-read assay. MiXCR was run by TCRdb on the PCR reads, yielding one entry per CDR3 protein. The data show around 20,000 distinct CDR3 sequences, 40% to 45% seen once. The chain carries TRBV28 and TRBJ1-2, with D perhaps matching TRBD1 (5 bases). Material: CD4+ T cells from blood, cultured in vitro. The TCR sequence derives from a human donor who had recovered from COVID-19. The CDR3 region has the DNA TGTGCCAGCAGGCGAGCCCAGGGAACCTATGGCTACACCTTC. Its translation: CASRRAQGTYGYTF.